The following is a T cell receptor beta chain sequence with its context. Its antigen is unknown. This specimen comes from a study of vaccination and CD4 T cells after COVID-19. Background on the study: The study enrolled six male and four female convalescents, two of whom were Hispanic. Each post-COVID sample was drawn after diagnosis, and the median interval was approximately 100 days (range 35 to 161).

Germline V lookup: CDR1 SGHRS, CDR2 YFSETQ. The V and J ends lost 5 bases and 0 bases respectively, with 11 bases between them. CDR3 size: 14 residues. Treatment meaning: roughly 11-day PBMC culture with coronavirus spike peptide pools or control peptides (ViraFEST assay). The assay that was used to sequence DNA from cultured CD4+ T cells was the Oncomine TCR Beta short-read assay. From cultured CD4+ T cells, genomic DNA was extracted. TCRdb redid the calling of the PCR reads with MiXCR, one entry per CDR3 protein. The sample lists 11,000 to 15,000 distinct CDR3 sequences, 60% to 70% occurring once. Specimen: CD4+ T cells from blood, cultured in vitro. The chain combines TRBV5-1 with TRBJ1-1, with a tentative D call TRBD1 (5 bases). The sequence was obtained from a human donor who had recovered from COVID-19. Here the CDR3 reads CASRSTALNTEAFF. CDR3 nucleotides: TGCGCCAGCAGGTCGACAGCCTTGAACACTGAAGCTTTCTTT.